A selection of T cell receptor beta chains follows, all from one sample in a study of radiotherapy plus CTLA-4 blockade in lung cancer. Only in-frame clones appear in the TCRdb table, and some are missing; sequencing was by immunoSEQ multiplex PCR. The data show fewer than 140,000 clones, about 85% seen once. This sample comprised peripheral blood, obtained from a patient treated with radiotherapy plus ipilimumab. These receptors were taken from a human donor with non-small cell lung cancer that progressed on radiotherapy plus ipilimumab. Some clones in this sample may be carry-over from other donors' samples. The CDR3 runs from the conserved cysteine through the conserved F or W. The D gene is left open where the match is weak. Not all rows give a size; the values are once, few, many and, for expanded clones, a class.

CDR3	DNA	size	V	D	J
CASSFAGEAYEQYF	TGTGCCAGCAGCTTCGCGGGGGAGGCCTACGAGCAGTACTTC	NA	TRBV7-2	TRBD2	TRBJ2-7
CASSIDWQGRYQPQHF	TGTGCCAGTAGTATAGATTGGCAGGGGAGGTATCAGCCCCAGCATTTT	NA	TRBV19	NA	TRBJ1-5
CAISDLLTGSGEQYF	TGTGCCATCAGTGACCTCCTTACAGGATCTGGCGAGCAGTACTTC	NA	TRBV10-3	NA	TRBJ2-7
CASSARTGAYEQYF	TGTGCCAGCAGTGCTAGGACGGGGGCCTACGAGCAGTACTTC	NA	TRBV2	NA	TRBJ2-7
CASSQDYKFANTGELFF	TGTGCCAGCAGTCAGGACTATAAGTTCGCGAACACCGGGGAGCTGTTTTTT	NA	TRBV27	NA	TRBJ2-2
CASRTSGGGAYEQYF	TGTGCCAGCAGGACTAGCGGGGGGGGAGCCTACGAGCAGTACTTC	once	TRBV2	TRBD2	TRBJ2-7
CAWSMRGRGQYF	TGTGCCTGGAGTATGAGGGGGCGAGGACAGTACTTC	NA	TRBV30	TRBD1	TRBJ2-7
CASSSRLAREQYF	TGTGCCAGCAGTTCCCGACTAGCACGCGAGCAGTACTTC	NA	TRBV27	TRBD2	TRBJ2-7
CASSEGWRNQPQHF	TGTGCCAGCAGTGAAGGATGGCGCAATCAGCCCCAGCATTTT	NA	TRBV2	NA	TRBJ1-5
CASSLMIGGYGYTF	TGTGCCAGCAGTTTAATGATAGGAGGCTATGGCTACACCTTC	NA	TRBV28	NA	TRBJ1-2
CASSPDGNSPLHF	TGTGCCAGCAGCCCGGACGGTAATTCACCCCTCCACTTT	NA	TRBV2	NA	TRBJ1-6
CASSVSQGYTIYF	TGTGCCAGCAGTGTTAGCCAGGGATACACCATATATTTT	once	TRBV6-1	NA	TRBJ1-3
CASSPRTPRTYEQYF	TGTGCCAGCAGCCCGCGCACCCCGAGGACCTACGAGCAGTACTTC	NA	TRBV11-1	NA	TRBJ2-7
CASSLPSLQETQYF	TGTGCCAGCAGCTTGCCGAGCCTCCAAGAGACCCAGTACTTC	NA	TRBV5-4	NA	TRBJ2-5
CASSFVGGTEAFF	TGTGCCAGCAGCTTCGTTGGAGGGACTGAAGCTTTCTTT	NA	TRBV7-9	NA	TRBJ1-1
CAWSILDYNEQFF	TGTGCCTGGAGCATCCTAGACTACAATGAGCAGTTCTTC	once	TRBV30	NA	TRBJ2-1
CASRLETGGSYGYTF	TGTGCCAGCCGTTTGGAGACAGGGGGAAGCTATGGCTACACCTTC	NA	TRBV6-5	TRBD1	TRBJ1-2
CASSGRYEQYF	TGTGCCAGCAGTGGCCGGTACGAGCAGTACTTC	NA	TRBV27	NA	TRBJ2-7
CASSWGRRGEQYF	TGTGCCAGCAGCTGGGGGAGGAGGGGCGAGCAGTACTTC	NA	TRBV5-6	NA	TRBJ2-7
CASSPSRGQGHIYEQYF	TGTGCCAGCTCACCATCCAGGGGACAGGGGCATATTTACGAGCAGTACTTC	NA	TRBV18	TRBD1	TRBJ2-7
CSVDAPGQGKDEAFF	TGCAGCGTTGACGCTCCAGGACAGGGGAAGGATGAAGCTTTCTTT	NA	TRBV29-1	TRBD1	TRBJ1-1
CASNGGWGGRTDTQYF	TGCGCCAGCAACGGAGGTTGGGGGGGAAGGACAGATACGCAGTATTTT	NA	TRBV23-1	TRBD2	TRBJ2-3
CSVEIVRGKIYEQYF	TGCAGCGTTGAGATTGTTAGAGGGAAGATTTACGAGCAGTACTTC	NA	TRBV29-1	NA	TRBJ2-7
CASSSPTVLRTEAFF	TGTGCCAGCAGCTCCCCGACAGTTCTAAGGACTGAAGCTTTCTTT	NA	TRBV7-2	NA	TRBJ1-1
CAWNRGGNQPQHF	TGTGCCTGGAACAGGGGTGGCAATCAGCCCCAGCATTTT	NA	TRBV30	TRBD1	TRBJ1-5
CASSVDTAQFF	TGTGCCAGCAGCGTAGATACAGCCCAGTTCTTC	once	TRBV9	NA	TRBJ2-1
CASSASGSNQMNTEAFF	TGTGCCAGCAGCGCCAGTGGCTCCAACCAAATGAACACTGAAGCTTTCTTT	once	TRBV9	NA	TRBJ1-1
CASTPQRTQYF	TGTGCCAGCACCCCGCAGCGTACGCAGTATTTT	once	TRBV2	NA	TRBJ2-3
CASSLVASSGNTIYF	TGCGCCAGCAGCTTGGTGGCGTCCTCTGGAAACACCATATATTTT	NA	TRBV5-1	NA	TRBJ1-3
CASSLGLAGGLRTQYF	TGTGCCAGCAGCTTAGGACTAGCGGGGGGTTTGCGGACGCAGTATTTT	NA	TRBV11-2	TRBD2	TRBJ2-3
CASSPNGFEQYF	TGTGCCAGCAGCCCCAACGGCTTCGAGCAGTACTTC	NA	TRBV7-3	NA	TRBJ2-7
CASSNPGTVYNEQFF	TGTGCCAGCAGCAATCCCGGGACAGTGTACAATGAGCAGTTCTTC	NA	TRBV7-9	TRBD1	TRBJ2-1
CASRYRVEYGYTF	TGCGCCAGCAGATACAGGGTCGAGTATGGCTACACCTTC	NA	TRBV5-1	NA	TRBJ1-2
CASSTGVSNYGYTF	TGTGCCAGCTCGACAGGGGTTTCTAACTATGGCTACACCTTC	once	TRBV18	TRBD1	TRBJ1-2
CASSALSGGGSEQFF	TGTGCCAGCAGCGCACTCAGCGGGGGGGGGAGTGAGCAGTTCTTC	NA	TRBV5-4	TRBD2	TRBJ2-1
CASSLPGGPVETQYF	TGTGCCAGCAGCTTACCGGGGGGCCCCGTAGAGACCCAGTACTTC	NA	TRBV7-6	NA	TRBJ2-5
CASSVGQVGNSPLHF	TGTGCCAGCAGCGTAGGGCAGGTCGGGAATTCACCCCTCCACTTT	NA	TRBV9	NA	TRBJ1-6
CASSLGGGRYNQPQHF	TGTGCCAGCAGCTTAGGAGGAGGACGGTACAATCAGCCCCAGCATTTT	NA	TRBV7-8	NA	TRBJ1-5
CASSAGTGGHGYTF	TGTGCCAGCAGCGCCGGGACAGGGGGCCATGGCTACACCTTC	NA	TRBV7-9	TRBD1	TRBJ1-2
CASSRPRDYGYTF	TGTGCCAGCAGCCGGCCGAGGGACTATGGCTACACCTTC	NA	TRBV7-9	NA	TRBJ1-2
CASSLSPKGDEAFF	TGTGCCAGCAGCCTGAGTCCCAAAGGAGATGAAGCTTTCTTT	NA	TRBV9	NA	TRBJ1-1
CASSPRRWGYNEQFF	TGTGCCAGCAGCCCCCGCAGGTGGGGCTACAATGAGCAGTTCTTC	NA	TRBV5-4	NA	TRBJ2-1
CASSYNGVYGYTF	TGTGCCAGCAGTTACAATGGAGTCTATGGCTACACCTTC	few	TRBV6-5	NA	TRBJ1-2
CASGLVRASGGERNEQFF	TGTGCTAGTGGTTTGGTAAGGGCTAGCGGGGGGGAACGCAATGAGCAGTTCTTC	NA	TRBV12-5	TRBD2	TRBJ2-1
CASSQDRGEGYTF	TGCGCCAGCAGCCAAGATAGGGGAGAGGGCTACACCTTC	NA	TRBV4-3	NA	TRBJ1-2
CASSPSPLSAEAFF	TGTGCCAGCAGCCCTTCTCCCCTCTCCGCTGAAGCTTTCTTT	NA	TRBV7-2	NA	TRBJ1-1
CASSQQGAASTDTQYF	TGTGCCAGCAGCCAACAGGGGGCGGCTAGCACAGATACGCAGTATTTT	NA	TRBV4-2	TRBD1	TRBJ2-3
CASSYHSGYTF	TGTGCCAGCAGTTACCACAGCGGCTACACCTTC	NA	TRBV6-5	NA	TRBJ1-2